One and the same sample provided the 21 T cell receptor beta chains below, sequenced in a study of T cell changes during pregnancy in multiple sclerosis. Data came from immunoSEQ multiplex PCR; TCRdb stores just in-frame clones and leaves some out. This table holds about 48,000 clones, over 80% found once. This material consisted of CD4+ T cells from peripheral blood mononuclear cells, taken in the second trimester of pregnancy. These receptors were obtained from a female donor in good health, enrolled as a control in a pregnancy study.

The chain joins TRBV28 to TRBJ2-6; 9 bases align to TRBD2. The CDR3 contains 19 residues. J lost 3 bases, V lost 5 bases, and 14 bases had no gene match. Germline V lookup: CDR1 MDHEN, CDR2 SYDVKM. CDR3 amino acids: CASSGNGAGGMVGANVLTF. The CDR3 nucleotides read TGTGCCAGCAGTGGCAACGGAGCGGGGGGTATGGTTGGGGCCAACGTCCTGACTTTC.

This sequence joins TRBV6-1 and TRBJ2-1; tentatively, D is TRBD2 (7 bases). The CDR3 consists of 15 residues. Looked up from germline, CDR1 is MNHNS and CDR2 is SASEGT. The V end was cut by 10 bases, the J end by 4 bases, with 20 bases between. As DNA, the CDR3 is TGTGCCACCCAAAGGGGGGGAGAGGGATACAATGAGCAGTTCTTC. This codes for CATQRGGEGYNEQFF.

This sequence joins TRBV28 and TRBJ1-2; 8 nucleotides align to TRBD1. With V trimmed by 6 bases and J by 8 bases, 11 bases remained unmatched. Germline V gene data show CDR1 as MDHEN and CDR2 as SYDVKM. CDR3 size: 14 residues. CDR3 sequence (DNA): TGTGCCAGCAGGACAGGGGCAATGGTTTTGGGCTACACCTTC. Its translation: CASRTGAMVLGYTF.

The V call is TRBV5-1, the J call TRBJ2-1; tentative D call: TRBD2 (7 bases). The CDR3 totals 14 residues. CDR1 is SGHRS, CDR2 YFSETQ, per germline. Between the trimmed V and J ends, which lost 2 bases and 4 bases, there was a span of 10 bases. CDR3 loop: CASSLEGGYNEQFF. The CDR3, as DNA: TGCGCCAGCAGCTTAGAGGGGGGGTACAATGAGCAGTTCTTC. Supplemented by reference TRBV5-1 and TRBJ2-1, the full variable domain reads KAGVTQTPRYLIKTRGQQVTLSCSPISGHRSVSWYQQTPGQGLQFLFEYFSETQRNKGNFPGRFSGRQFSNSRSEMNVSTLELGDSALYLCASSLEGGYNEQFFGPGTRLTVL.

The gene calls are TRBV7-3 and TRBJ2-3, with D tentatively TRBD2 (5 bases). CDR3 size: 15 residues. Germline CDR1 SGHTA, CDR2 FQGTGA. V shed 5 bases and J shed 0 bases, with 12 bases lying between them. The CDR3 here is CASSREGSSTDTQYF. Written as DNA, the CDR3 is TGTGCCAGCAGCAGAGAAGGGAGTAGCACAGATACGCAGTATTTT.

This clone was observed many times. This CDR3 is CASSLSKGAVTGELFF. CDR3 bases: TGTGCCAGCAGCTTATCAAAGGGGGCCGTCACCGGGGAGCTGTTTTTT. This chain uses TRBV11-1 with TRBJ2-2; 7 nucleotides match TRBD1. Per germline, CDR1 SGHAT and CDR2 FQDESV (reference sequence). There are 16 residues in the CDR3. Unmatched junction bases numbered 7, after V lost 2 bases and J lost 4 bases. Combining the CDR3 with reference TRBV11-1 and TRBJ2-2 gives the whole variable domain EAEVAQSPRYKITEKSQAVAFWCDPISGHATLYWYRQILGQGPELLVQFQDESVVDDSQLPKDRFSAERLKGVDSTLKIQPAELGDSAMYLCASSLSKGAVTGELFFGEGSRLTVL.

This clone appeared a single time. The chain's CDR3 is CASTTGSRVGQPQHF. DNA of the CDR3: TGTGCCAGCACTACAGGGTCTAGGGTAGGACAGCCCCAGCATTTT. This rearrangement joins TRBV28 to TRBJ1-5; TRBD1 might be the D (6 bases). The CDR3 extends over 15 amino acids. Trimming stripped 7 bases from V and 7 bases from J, with 20 bases between. Per the germline V gene, CDR1 is MDHEN and CDR2 is SYDVKM.

The chain is built from TRBV11-2 and TRBJ2-5; a weak D match, TRBD2 (6 bases). Trimming left V 1 base short and J 1 base short, with 10 bases between. This CDR3 has 15 residues. Per germline, CDR1 SGHAT and CDR2 FQNNGV. The CDR3 sequence: CASSLGGAVQETQYF. In nucleotides, the CDR3 is TGTGCCAGCAGCTTAGGCGGGGCGGTCCAAGAGACCCAGTACTTC.

For the CDR3, the DNA is TGTGCCATCAGTGAACTAGCGGGAGGGCAAGAGACCCAGTACTTC. Amino acids: CAISELAGGQETQYF. The V gene is TRBV10-3, the J gene TRBJ2-5; TRBD2 matches at 13 bases. The CDR3 is 15 residues long. V dropped 3 bases and J dropped 2; count of bases not matched to a gene: 0. Germline V gene sequence: CDR1 ENHRY, CDR2 SYGVKD.

The chain uses TRBV9 and TRBJ2-1, with TRBD2 matching over 10 bases. The CDR3 sequence is 19 residues long. CDR1 is SGDLS, CDR2 YYNGEE, per germline. Trimming cost V 1 base and J 0 bases; bases outside gene matches: 10. DNA for the CDR3: TGTGCCAGCAGCGTACGGGGACTAGCGACCAGAAGCTCCTACAATGAGCAGTTCTTC. Translated: CASSVRGLATRSSYNEQFF.

This clone has only a few counts. The chain recombines TRBV2 with TRBJ2-5, with unresolved D. The ends were cut back, 9 bases at V and 5 bases at J, with 19 bases in the middle. Germline V CDR1 and CDR2: SNHLY, FYNNEI. The CDR3 runs to 14 residues. CDR3 amino acids: CARPLQTGAETQYF. The CDR3 coding sequence is TGTGCCAGGCCCTTACAAACCGGAGCGGAGACCCAGTACTTC.

The rearrangement links TRBV10-3 to TRBJ1-1, with D perhaps matching TRBD1 (5 bases). This CDR3 spans 15 amino acids. The germline CDR1 and CDR2 sequences are ENHRY and SYGVKD. Trimming removed 0 bases from V and 0 bases from J, with 8 bases in between. CDR3: CAISESGRVNTEAFF. The CDR3 region has the DNA TGTGCCATCAGTGAGTCGGGCAGGGTGAACACTGAAGCTTTCTTT.

This chain links TRBV15 with TRBJ1-5; tentative D call: TRBD1 (5 bases). V was clipped by 6 bases and J by 5 bases, with 17 bases between them. The CDR3 sequence is 15 residues long. Germline V lookup: CDR1 LNHNV, CDR2 YYDKDF (reference sequence). The CDR3, as DNA: TGTGCCACCAGAGACGCGACAGTCTTTTATCAGCCCCAGCATTTT. Translation gives CATRDATVFYQPQHF.

V gene TRBV7-8 combines with J gene TRBJ1-5; no clear D. Germline CDR1 reads SGHVS; CDR2 reads FQNEAQ. CDR3 length: 16 residues. The ends were cut back, 5 bases at V and 1 base at J, with 15 bases in the middle. In nucleotides, the CDR3 is TGTGCCAGCAGCGGCCGGTTCCGAGGGAGCAATCAGCCCCAGCATTTT. The encoded protein is CASSGRFRGSNQPQHF.

The chain combines TRBV28 with TRBJ1-3; no firm D call. The CDR3 totals 14 residues. CDR1 is MDHEN and CDR2 is SYDVKM in the germline V gene. The germline V and J ends were trimmed by 5 bases and 0 bases, with 8 bases remaining between them. CDR3: CASSGHNSGNTIYF. The CDR3 DNA is TGTGCCAGCAGTGGGCATAACTCTGGAAACACCATATATTTT.

V and J are TRBV20-1 and TRBJ2-3; D possibly corresponds to TRBD1 (6 bases). Trimming stripped 6 bases from V and 5 bases from J, with 9 bases between. The CDR3 totals 11 residues. Germline-derived CDR1 and CDR2 are DFQATT and SNEGSKA (reference sequence). The CDR3 DNA sequence: TGCAGTGCCCCCAGGGGAGATACGCAGTATTTT. Encoded protein: CSAPRGDTQYF.

The rearrangement links TRBV28 to TRBJ1-5; no definite D call. With 3 bases removed from V and 4 bases from J, the gap between germline ends came to 13 bases. Germline V gives CDR1 MDHEN, CDR2 SYDVKM. The CDR3 extends over 15 amino acids. CDR3 in DNA: TGTGCCAGCAGTTTGGCGGGCAGGCAAAATCAGCCCCAGCATTTT. Amino acid sequence: CASSLAGRQNQPQHF. Using reference TRBV28 and TRBJ1-5 for the parts outside the CDR3, the full variable domain is DVKVTQSSRYLVKRTGEKVFLECVQDMDHENMFWYRQDPGLGLRLIYFSYDVKMKEKGDIPEGYSVSREKKERFSLILESASTNQTSMYLCASSLAGRQNQPQHFGDGTRLSIL.

The chain is built from TRBV15 and TRBJ1-2; TRBD1 agrees at 7 bases. V gave up 5 bases and J gave up 2 bases; unmatched junction bases: 2. The CDR3 runs 13 residues. The germline gives CDR1 LNHNV, CDR2 YYDKDF (reference sequence). The CDR3 DNA is TGTGCCACCAGCGGGACAGAAAACTATGGCTACACCTTC. This encodes CATSGTENYGYTF.

This chain links TRBV2 with TRBJ2-7; possible D gene TRBD1, 5 bases. V was cut by 6 bases and J by 0 bases, with 9 bases left in between. The germline gives CDR1 SNHLY, CDR2 FYNNEI. The CDR3 contains 13 residues. CDR3: CASSEQDSYEQYF. In DNA form, the CDR3 reads TGTGCCAGCAGCGAACAGGACTCCTACGAGCAGTACTTC.

The chain employs TRBV4-3 and TRBJ2-3; 11 nucleotides agree with TRBD2. The germline gives CDR1 LGHNA, CDR2 YSLEER. Losses at the gene ends were 2 bases for V and 1 base for J; bases not matched to a gene: 2. This CDR3 has 16 residues. CDR3 coding DNA: TGCGCCAGCAGCCAATTTAGCGGGAGGGGCACAGATACGCAGTATTTT. Protein product: CASSQFSGRGTDTQYF.

The chain couples TRBV28 to TRBJ2-1; D remains unclear. The CDR3 sequence is 16 residues long. V was cut by 5 bases and J by 4 bases, with 18 bases left in between. CDR1 is MDHEN, CDR2 SYDVKM, per germline. CDR3 in DNA: TGTGCCAGCAGTCCCCCGCCCCTCTACTCTTACAATGAGCAGTTCTTC. This translates into CASSPPPLYSYNEQFF.